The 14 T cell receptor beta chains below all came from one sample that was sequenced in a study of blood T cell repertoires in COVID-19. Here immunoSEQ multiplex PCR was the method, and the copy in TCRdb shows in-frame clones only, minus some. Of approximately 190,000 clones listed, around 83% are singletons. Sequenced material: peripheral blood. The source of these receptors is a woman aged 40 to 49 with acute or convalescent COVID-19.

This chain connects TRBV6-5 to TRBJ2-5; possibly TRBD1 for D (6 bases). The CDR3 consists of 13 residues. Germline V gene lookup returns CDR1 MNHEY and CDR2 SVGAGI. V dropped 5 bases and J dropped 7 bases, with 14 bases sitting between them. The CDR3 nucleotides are TGTGCCAGCAGTCTTACAGGGTACAGGACCCAGTACTTC. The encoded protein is CASSLTGYRTQYF.

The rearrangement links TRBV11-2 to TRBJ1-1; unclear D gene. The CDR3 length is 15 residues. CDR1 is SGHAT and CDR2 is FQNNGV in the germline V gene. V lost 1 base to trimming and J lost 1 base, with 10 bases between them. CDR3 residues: CASSLVETQNTEAFF. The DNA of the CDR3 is TGTGCCAGCAGCTTAGTAGAGACACAGAACACTGAAGCTTTCTTT. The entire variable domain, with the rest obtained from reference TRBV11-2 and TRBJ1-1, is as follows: EAGVAQSPRYKIIEKRQSVAFWCNPISGHATLYWYQQILGQGPKLLIQFQNNGVVDDSQLPKDRFSAERLKGVDSTLKIQPAKLEDSAVYLCASSLVETQNTEAFFGQGTRLTVV.

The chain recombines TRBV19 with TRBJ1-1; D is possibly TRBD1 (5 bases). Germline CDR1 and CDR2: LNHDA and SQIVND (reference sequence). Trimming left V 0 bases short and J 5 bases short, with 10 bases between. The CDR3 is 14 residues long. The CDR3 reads CASSIDLRGTEAFF. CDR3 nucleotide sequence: TGTGCCAGTAGTATAGATCTGCGGGGGACTGAAGCTTTCTTT. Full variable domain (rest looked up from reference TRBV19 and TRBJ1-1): DGGITQSPKYLFRKEGQNVTLSCEQNLNHDAMYWYRQDPGQGLRLIYYSQIVNDFQKGDIAEGYSVSREKKESFPLTVTSAQKNPTAFYLCASSIDLRGTEAFFGQGTRLTVV.

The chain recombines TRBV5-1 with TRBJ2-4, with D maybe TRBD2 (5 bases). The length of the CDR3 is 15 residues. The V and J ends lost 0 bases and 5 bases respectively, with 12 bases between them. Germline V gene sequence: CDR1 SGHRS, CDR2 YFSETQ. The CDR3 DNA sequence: TGCGCCAGCAGCTTGGTTGGCTCCGGGGAAAACATTCAGTACTTC. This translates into CASSLVGSGENIQYF.

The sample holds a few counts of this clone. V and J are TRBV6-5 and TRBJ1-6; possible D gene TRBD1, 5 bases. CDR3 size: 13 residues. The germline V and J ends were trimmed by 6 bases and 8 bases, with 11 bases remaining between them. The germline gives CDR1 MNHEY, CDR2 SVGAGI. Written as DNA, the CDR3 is TGTGCCAGCAGACCGGGGGTGGATTCACCCCTCCACTTT. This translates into CASRPGVDSPLHF.

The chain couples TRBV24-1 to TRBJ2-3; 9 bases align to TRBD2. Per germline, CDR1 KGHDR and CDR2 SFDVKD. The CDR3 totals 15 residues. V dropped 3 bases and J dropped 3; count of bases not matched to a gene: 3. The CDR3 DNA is TGTGCCACCAGTGATCCCAGCGGGGGGACAGATACGCAGTATTTT. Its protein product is CATSDPSGGTDTQYF.

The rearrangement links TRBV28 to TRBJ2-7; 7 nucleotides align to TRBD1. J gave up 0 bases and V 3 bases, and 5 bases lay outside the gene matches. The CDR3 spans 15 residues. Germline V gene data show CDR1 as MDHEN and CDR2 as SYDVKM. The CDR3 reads CASSLSRDSSYEQYF. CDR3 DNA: TGTGCCAGCAGTTTGTCCCGGGACAGCTCCTACGAGCAGTACTTC. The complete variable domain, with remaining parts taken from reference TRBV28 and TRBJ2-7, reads DVKVTQSSRYLVKRTGEKVFLECVQDMDHENMFWYRQDPGLGLRLIYFSYDVKMKEKGDIPEGYSVSREKKERFSLILESASTNQTSMYLCASSLSRDSSYEQYFGPGTRLTVT.

Written as DNA, the CDR3 is TGTGCCACCAGCAGAGTTCCCCAAACCTACGAGCAGTACTTC. It yields the protein CATSRVPQTYEQYF. The genes are TRBV15 and TRBJ2-7; no reliable D call. The V and J ends lost 1 base and 2 bases respectively, with 9 bases between them. This CDR3 is 14 amino acids long. Germline loops: CDR1 LNHNV, CDR2 YYDKDF (reference sequence).

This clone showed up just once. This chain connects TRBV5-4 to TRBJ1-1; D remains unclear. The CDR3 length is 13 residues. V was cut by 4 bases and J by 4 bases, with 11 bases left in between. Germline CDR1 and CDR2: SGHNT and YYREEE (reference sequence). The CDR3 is CASSLGRGTEAFF. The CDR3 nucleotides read TGTGCCAGCAGCCTAGGCCGGGGCACTGAAGCTTTCTTT.

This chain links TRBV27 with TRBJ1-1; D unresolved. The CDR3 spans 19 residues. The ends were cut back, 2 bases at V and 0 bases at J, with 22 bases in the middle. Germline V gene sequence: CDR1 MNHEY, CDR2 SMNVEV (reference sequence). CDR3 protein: CASSLAPLGVGVMNTEAFF. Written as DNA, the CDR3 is TGTGCCAGCAGTTTAGCACCATTAGGAGTGGGAGTCATGAACACTGAAGCTTTCTTT.

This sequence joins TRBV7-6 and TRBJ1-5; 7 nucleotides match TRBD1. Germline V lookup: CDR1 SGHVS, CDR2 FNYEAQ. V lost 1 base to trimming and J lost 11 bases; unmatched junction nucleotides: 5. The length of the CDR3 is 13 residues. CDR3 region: CASSLVGQGAQHF. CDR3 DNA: TGTGCCAGCAGCTTAGTGGGCCAGGGGGCCCAGCATTTT.

The CDR3: CASSLPAGDTGELFF. The CDR3 region has the DNA TGCGCCAGCAGCTTGCCTGCGGGGGACACCGGGGAGCTGTTTTTT. This chain uses TRBV5-1 with TRBJ2-2, with TRBD2 matching over 7 bases. From germline, CDR1 is SGHRS and CDR2 YFSETQ. The junction had 3 bases not matched to a gene; V was cut back by 1 base and J by 3 bases. The CDR3 consists of 15 residues. Combining the CDR3 with reference TRBV5-1 and TRBJ2-2 gives the whole variable domain KAGVTQTPRYLIKTRGQQVTLSCSPISGHRSVSWYQQTPGQGLQFLFEYFSETQRNKGNFPGRFSGRQFSNSRSEMNVSTLELGDSALYLCASSLPAGDTGELFFGEGSRLTVL.

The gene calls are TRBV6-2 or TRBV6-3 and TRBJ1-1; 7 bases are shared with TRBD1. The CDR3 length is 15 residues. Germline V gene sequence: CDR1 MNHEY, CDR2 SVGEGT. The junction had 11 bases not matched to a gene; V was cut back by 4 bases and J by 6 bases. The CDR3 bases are TGTGCCAGCAGTTCCGACAGGGACGGGCACGCTGAAGCTTTCTTT. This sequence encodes CASSSDRDGHAEAFF.

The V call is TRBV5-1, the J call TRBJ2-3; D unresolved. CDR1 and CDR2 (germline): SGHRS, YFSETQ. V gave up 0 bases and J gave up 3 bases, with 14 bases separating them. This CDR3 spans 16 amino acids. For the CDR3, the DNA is TGCGCCAGCAGCTTGGGGCCGGAGCGCGGTACAGATACGCAGTATTTT. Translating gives CASSLGPERGTDTQYF. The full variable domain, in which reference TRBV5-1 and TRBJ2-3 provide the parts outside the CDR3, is KAGVTQTPRYLIKTRGQQVTLSCSPISGHRSVSWYQQTPGQGLQFLFEYFSETQRNKGNFPGRFSGRQFSNSRSEMNVSTLELGDSALYLCASSLGPERGTDTQYFGPGTRLTVL.